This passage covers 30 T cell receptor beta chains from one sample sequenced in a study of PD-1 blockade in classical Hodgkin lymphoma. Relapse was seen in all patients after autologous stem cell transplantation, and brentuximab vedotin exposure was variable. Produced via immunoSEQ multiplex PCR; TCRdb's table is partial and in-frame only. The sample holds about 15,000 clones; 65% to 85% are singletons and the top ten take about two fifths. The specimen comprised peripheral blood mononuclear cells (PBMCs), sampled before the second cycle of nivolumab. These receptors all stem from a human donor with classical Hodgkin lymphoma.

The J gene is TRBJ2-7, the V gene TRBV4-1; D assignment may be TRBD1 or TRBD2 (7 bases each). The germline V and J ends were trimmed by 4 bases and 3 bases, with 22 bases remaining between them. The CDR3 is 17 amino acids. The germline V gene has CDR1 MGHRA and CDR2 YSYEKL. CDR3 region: CASSPRGGARAGYEQYF. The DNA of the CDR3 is TGCGCCAGCAGCCCCAGGGGGGGGGCTAGGGCGGGCTACGAGCAGTACTTC.

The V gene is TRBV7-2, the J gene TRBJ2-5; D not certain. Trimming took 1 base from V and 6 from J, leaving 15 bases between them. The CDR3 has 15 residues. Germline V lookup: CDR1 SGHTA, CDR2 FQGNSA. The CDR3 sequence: CASSLVGVLRKTQYF. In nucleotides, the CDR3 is TGTGCCAGCAGCTTAGTCGGAGTTCTAAGGAAGACCCAGTACTTC.

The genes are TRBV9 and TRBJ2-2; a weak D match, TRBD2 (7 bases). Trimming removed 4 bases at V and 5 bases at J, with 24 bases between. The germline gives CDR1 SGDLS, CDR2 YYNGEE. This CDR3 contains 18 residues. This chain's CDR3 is CASSPRGEGGRWTGELFF. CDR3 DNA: TGTGCCAGCAGCCCCCGGGGGGAGGGGGGGCGTTGGACCGGGGAGCTGTTTTTT. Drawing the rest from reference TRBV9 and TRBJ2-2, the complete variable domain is DSGVTQTPKHLITATGQRVTLRCSPRSGDLSVYWYQQSLDQGLQFLIQYYNGEERAKGNILERFSAQQFPDLHSELNLSSLELGDSALYFCASSPRGEGGRWTGELFFGEGSRLTVL.

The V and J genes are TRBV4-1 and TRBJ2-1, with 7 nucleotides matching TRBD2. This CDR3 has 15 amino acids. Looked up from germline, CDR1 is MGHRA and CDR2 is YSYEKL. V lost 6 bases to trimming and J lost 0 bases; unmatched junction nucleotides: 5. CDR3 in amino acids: CASRPRGDSYNEQFF. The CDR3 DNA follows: TGCGCCAGCAGACCACGGGGGGACTCCTACAATGAGCAGTTCTTC.

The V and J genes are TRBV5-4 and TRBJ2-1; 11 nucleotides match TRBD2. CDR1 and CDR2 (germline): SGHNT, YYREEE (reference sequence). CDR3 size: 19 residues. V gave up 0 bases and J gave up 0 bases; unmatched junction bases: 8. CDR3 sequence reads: CASSLGPSGGLSSYNEQFF. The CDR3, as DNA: TGTGCCAGCAGCTTGGGGCCTAGCGGGGGGCTGAGCTCCTACAATGAGCAGTTCTTC.

CDR3 region: CASQASGSYEQYF. Here the CDR3 DNA reads TGCGCCAGCCAGGCTAGCGGGTCCTACGAGCAGTACTTC. The rearrangement uses TRBV10-1 and TRBJ2-7; 8 bases are shared with TRBD2. V lost 8 bases and J lost 1; bases outside the gene matches: 4. This CDR3 is built from 13 residues. Germline loops: CDR1 WNHNN, CDR2 SYGVQD (reference sequence).

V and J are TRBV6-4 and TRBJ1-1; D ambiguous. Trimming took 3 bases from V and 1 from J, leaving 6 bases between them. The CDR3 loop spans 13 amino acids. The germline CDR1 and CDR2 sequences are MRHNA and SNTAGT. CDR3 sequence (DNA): TGTGCCAGCAGTGAAGGTGCGAACACTGAAGCTTTCTTT. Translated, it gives CASSEGANTEAFF.

The CDR3 region is CASSPGLAIREQYF. CDR3 DNA: TGTGCCAGCAGCCCGGGACTAGCTATCCGCGAGCAGTACTTC. This chain connects TRBV7-9 to TRBJ2-7, with 9 nucleotides matching TRBD2. Losses at the gene ends were 5 bases for V and 6 bases for J; bases not matched to a gene: 8. The germline gives CDR1 SEHNR, CDR2 FQNEAQ (reference sequence). The CDR3 is 14 residues long. Complete variable domain (other parts from reference TRBV7-9 and TRBJ2-7): DTGVSQNPRHKITKRGQNVTFRCDPISEHNRLYWYRQTLGQGPEFLTYFQNEAQLEKSRLLSDRFSAERPKGSFSTLEIQRTEQGDSAMYLCASSPGLAIREQYFGPGTRLTVT.

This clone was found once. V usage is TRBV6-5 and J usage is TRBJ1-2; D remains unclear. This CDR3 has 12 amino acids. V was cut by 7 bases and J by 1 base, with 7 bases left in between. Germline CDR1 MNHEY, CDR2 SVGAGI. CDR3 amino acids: CASKSFNYGYTF. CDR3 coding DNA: TGTGCCAGCAAATCGTTTAACTATGGCTACACCTTC.

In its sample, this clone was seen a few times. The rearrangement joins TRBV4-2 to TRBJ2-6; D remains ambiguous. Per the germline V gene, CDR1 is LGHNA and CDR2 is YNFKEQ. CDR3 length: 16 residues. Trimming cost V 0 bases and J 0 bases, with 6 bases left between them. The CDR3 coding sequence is TGTGCCAGCAGCCAAGACGGGTTCTCTGGGGCCAACGTCCTGACTTTC. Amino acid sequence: CASSQDGFSGANVLTF.

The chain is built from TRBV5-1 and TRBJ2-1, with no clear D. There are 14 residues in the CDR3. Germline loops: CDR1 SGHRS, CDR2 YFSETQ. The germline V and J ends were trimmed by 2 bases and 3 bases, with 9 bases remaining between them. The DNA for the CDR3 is TGCGCCAGCAGCTTCGACTCGCGCTACAATGAGCAGTTCTTC. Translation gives CASSFDSRYNEQFF.

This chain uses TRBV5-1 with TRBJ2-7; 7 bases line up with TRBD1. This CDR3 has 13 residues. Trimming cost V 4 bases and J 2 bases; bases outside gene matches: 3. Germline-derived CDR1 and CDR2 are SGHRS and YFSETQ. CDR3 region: CASSLTGPYEQYF. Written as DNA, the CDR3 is TGCGCCAGCAGCCTGACAGGGCCCTACGAGCAGTACTTC. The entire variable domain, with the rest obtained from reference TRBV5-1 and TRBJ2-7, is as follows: KAGVTQTPRYLIKTRGQQVTLSCSPISGHRSVSWYQQTPGQGLQFLFEYFSETQRNKGNFPGRFSGRQFSNSRSEMNVSTLELGDSALYLCASSLTGPYEQYFGPGTRLTVT.

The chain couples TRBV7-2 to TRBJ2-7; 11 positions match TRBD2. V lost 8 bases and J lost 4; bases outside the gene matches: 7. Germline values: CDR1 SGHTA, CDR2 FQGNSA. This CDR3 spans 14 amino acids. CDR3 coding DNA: TGTGCCAGCGAAGGTCTAGCGGGGGGTTACGAGCAGTACTTC. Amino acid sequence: CASEGLAGGYEQYF.

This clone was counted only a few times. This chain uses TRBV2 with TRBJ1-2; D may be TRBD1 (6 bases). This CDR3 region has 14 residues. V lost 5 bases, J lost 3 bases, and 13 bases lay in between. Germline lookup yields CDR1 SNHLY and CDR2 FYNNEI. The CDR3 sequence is CASSNKQGYYGYTF. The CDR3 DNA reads TGTGCCAGCAGTAATAAACAGGGATACTATGGCTACACCTTC.

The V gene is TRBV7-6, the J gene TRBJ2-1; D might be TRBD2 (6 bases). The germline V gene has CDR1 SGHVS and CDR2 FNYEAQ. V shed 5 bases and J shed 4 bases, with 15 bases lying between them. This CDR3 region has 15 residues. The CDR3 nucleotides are TGTGCCAGCAGCCCGAGTAGCGGAGGGTACAATGAGCAGTTCTTC. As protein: CASSPSSGGYNEQFF. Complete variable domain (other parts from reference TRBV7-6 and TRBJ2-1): GAGVSQSPRYKVTKRGQDVALRCDPISGHVSLYWYRQALGQGPEFLTYFNYEAQQDKSGLPNDRFSAERPEGSISTLTIQRTEQRDSAMYRCASSPSSGGYNEQFFGPGTRLTVL.

The CDR3 protein is CASSQEGRGWGYTF. The DNA of the CDR3 is TGCGCCAGCAGCCAAGAAGGCCGGGGGTGGGGCTACACCTTC. The chain employs TRBV4-1 and TRBJ1-2; TRBD1 might be the D (5 bases). Germline V gene sequence: CDR1 MGHRA, CDR2 YSYEKL. V lost 0 bases, J lost 8 bases, and 13 bases lay in between. The CDR3 sequence is 14 residues long.

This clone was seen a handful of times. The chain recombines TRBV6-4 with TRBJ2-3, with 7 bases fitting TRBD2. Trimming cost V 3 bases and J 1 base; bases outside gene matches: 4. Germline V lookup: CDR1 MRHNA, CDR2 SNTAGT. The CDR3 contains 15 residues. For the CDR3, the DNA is TGTGCCAGCAGTGAGTCCGCGGGGGGCACAGATACGCAGTATTTT. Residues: CASSESAGGTDTQYF.

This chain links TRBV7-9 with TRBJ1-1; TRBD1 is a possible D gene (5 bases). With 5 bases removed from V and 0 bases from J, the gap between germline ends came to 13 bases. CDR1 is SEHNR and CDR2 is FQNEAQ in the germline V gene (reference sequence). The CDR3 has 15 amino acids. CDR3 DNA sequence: TGTGCCAGCAGCCTGGGGACGGCAATGAACACTGAAGCTTTCTTT. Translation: CASSLGTAMNTEAFF. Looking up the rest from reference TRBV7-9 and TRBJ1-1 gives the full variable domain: DTGVSQNPRHKITKRGQNVTFRCDPISEHNRLYWYRQTLGQGPEFLTYFQNEAQLEKSRLLSDRFSAERPKGSFSTLEIQRTEQGDSAMYLCASSLGTAMNTEAFFGQGTRLTVV.

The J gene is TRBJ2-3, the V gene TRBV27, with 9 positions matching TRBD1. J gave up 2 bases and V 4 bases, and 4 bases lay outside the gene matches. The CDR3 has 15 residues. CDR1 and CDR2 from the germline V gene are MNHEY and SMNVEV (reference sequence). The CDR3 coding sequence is TGTGCCAGCAGTTCTGGACAGGGGAACACAGATACGCAGTATTTT. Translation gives CASSSGQGNTDTQYF.

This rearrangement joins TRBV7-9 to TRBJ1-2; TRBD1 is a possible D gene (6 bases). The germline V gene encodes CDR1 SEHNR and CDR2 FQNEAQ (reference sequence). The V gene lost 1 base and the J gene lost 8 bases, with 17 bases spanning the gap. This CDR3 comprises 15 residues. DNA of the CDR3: TGTGCCAGCAGCTTAGAGGGGGAGGCTCTACGGGGCTACACCTTC. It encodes CASSLEGEALRGYTF.

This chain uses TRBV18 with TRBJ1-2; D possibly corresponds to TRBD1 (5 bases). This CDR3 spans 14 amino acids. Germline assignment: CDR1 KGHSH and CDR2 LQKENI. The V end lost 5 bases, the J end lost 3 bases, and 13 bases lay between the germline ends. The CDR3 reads CASSEGLGDYGYTF. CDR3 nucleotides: TGTGCCAGCTCAGAGGGGCTGGGTGACTATGGCTACACCTTC.

CDR3 protein: CASSPRGVGQETQYF. In nucleotides, the CDR3 is TGTGCCAGCAGCCCCCGGGGGGTTGGTCAAGAGACCCAGTACTTC. The chain recombines TRBV28 with TRBJ2-5; 7 bases map to TRBD2. The V gene end was trimmed by 6 bases and the J gene end by 2 bases; junction bases not matched to a gene: 9. The length of the CDR3 is 15 residues. Germline V CDR1 and CDR2: MDHEN, SYDVKM.

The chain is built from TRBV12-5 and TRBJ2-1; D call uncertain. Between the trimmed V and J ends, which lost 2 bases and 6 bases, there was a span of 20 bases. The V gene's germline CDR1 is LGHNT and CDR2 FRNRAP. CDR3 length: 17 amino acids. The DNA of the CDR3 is TGTGCTAGTGGTTTGCACTTGATGACCCGACTTGTCAATGAGCAGTTCTTC. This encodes CASGLHLMTRLVNEQFF.

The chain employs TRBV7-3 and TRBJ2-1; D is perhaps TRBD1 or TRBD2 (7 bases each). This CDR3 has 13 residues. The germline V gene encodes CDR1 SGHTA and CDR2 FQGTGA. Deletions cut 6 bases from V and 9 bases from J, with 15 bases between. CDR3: CASRGTGEGEQFF. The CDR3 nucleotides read TGTGCCAGCAGGGGAACAGGGGAGGGTGAGCAGTTCTTC.

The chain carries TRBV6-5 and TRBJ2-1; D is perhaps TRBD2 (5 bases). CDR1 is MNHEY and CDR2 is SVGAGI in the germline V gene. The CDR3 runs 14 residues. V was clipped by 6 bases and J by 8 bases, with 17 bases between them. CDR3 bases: TGTGCCAGCAGCCACCCCGGGGTCCGCGATGAGCAGTTCTTC. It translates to CASSHPGVRDEQFF.

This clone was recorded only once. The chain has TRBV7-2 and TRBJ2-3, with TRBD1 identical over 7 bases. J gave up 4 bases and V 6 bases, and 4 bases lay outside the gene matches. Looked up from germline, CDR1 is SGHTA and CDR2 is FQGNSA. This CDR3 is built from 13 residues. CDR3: CASRLTGPDTQYF. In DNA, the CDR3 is TGTGCCAGCAGACTGACAGGGCCAGATACGCAGTATTTT.

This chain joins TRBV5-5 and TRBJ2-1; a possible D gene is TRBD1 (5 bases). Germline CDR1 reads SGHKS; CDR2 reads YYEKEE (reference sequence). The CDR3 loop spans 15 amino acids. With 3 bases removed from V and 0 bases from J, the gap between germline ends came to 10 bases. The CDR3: CASSSMTDSYNEQFF. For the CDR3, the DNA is TGTGCCAGCAGCTCTATGACAGACTCCTACAATGAGCAGTTCTTC.

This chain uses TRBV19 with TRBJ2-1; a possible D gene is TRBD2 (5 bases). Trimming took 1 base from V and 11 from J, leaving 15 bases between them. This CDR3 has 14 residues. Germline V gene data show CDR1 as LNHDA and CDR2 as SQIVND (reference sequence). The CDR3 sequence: CASSIASSNYQQFF. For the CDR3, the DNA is TGTGCCAGTAGTATAGCTAGCTCTAATTATCAGCAGTTCTTC.

The CDR3: CATTPGTGALNTEAFF. CDR3 in DNA: TGCGCCACCACCCCCGGGACAGGGGCCTTAAACACTGAAGCTTTCTTT. The gene calls are TRBV23-1 and TRBJ1-1; 10 positions match TRBD1. TRBV23-1 is filed as an ORF, its function uncertain. V lost 10 bases and J lost 2; bases outside the gene matches: 13. The CDR3 sequence is 16 residues long.

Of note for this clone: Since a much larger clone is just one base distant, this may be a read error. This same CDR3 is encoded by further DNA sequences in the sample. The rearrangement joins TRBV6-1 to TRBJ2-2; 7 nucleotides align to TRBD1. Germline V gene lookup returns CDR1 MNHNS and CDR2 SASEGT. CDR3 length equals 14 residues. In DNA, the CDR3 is TGTGCCAGCAGTCGACAGGGAGACACCGGGGAACTGTTTTTT. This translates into CASSRQGDTGELFF.